Below, one TCR beta chain is given with its context. This sample was included in a study of Ad26.COV2.S vaccination and SARS-CoV-2 variants. Described treatment: some 19 received Ad26.COV2.S at low or high dose, single or two shots; 5 received placebo; per-sample allocation not given. The samples date from day 63 after the first vaccine or placebo injection. Germline-derived CDR1 and CDR2 are LGHNA and YNFKEQ. The ends were cut back, 6 bases at V and 2 bases at J, with 15 bases in the middle. This CDR3 comprises 15 residues. This table comes from immunoSEQ multiplex PCR, and its TCRdb copy is limited to in-frame clones, with some not included. Among some 250,000 clones, roughly 90% were seen once, and the ten largest hold about 10%.

J is TRBJ2-3 and V is TRBV4-2; unclear D gene. This receptor was taken from a person between 18 and 59 years old who received the Ad26.COV2.S COVID-19 vaccine or a placebo. Sequencing was performed on peripheral blood, taken in a trial of Ad26.COV2.S vaccine versus placebo. CDR3 sequence: CASSLDGKDTDTQYF. The CDR3 region has the DNA TGTGCCAGCAGTCTGGACGGTAAAGACACAGATACGCAGTATTTT.